This T cell receptor beta chain comes out of a study of cytomegalovirus exposure and HLA in healthy donors. The CDR3 covers 15 residues. In germline, CDR1 is SGHDN, CDR2 FVKESK. The ends were cut back, 1 base at V and 6 bases at J, with 15 bases in the middle. As for this clone: What it binds is unknown.

The PCR was carried out with 60 Vbeta primers and 13 Jbeta primers. The data were produced by immunoSEQ multiplex PCR, yet TCRdb's version contains in-frame clones alone and is incomplete. The table includes more than 95,000 clones, around 64% detected once. Regarding the study as a whole: It was reported that TCR beta sequences correctly inferred the HLA-A and HLA-B alleles for most subjects. Prior analysis indicated that the majority of TCR beta V segments exhibited productivity approximately 87% or approximately 30% of the time. It was in a later analysis that TCR association rates were seen to vary by HLA locus, highest for DRB1 and lowest for HLA-C.

This sequence was found in a man aged 60-69 years in good health and CMV-seronegative. The sequenced sample was PBMCs. This rearrangement joins TRBV14 to TRBJ1-2, with D perhaps matching TRBD1 (5 bases). The CDR3 protein is CASSQVQVSKDGYTF. The CDR3 region has the DNA TGTGCCAGCAGCCAAGTACAGGTCTCCAAAGATGGCTACACCTTC.